Following are 22 T cell receptor beta chains from one sample sequenced in a study of identical twins. TCRdb recomputed calls from the 5' RACE reads with MiXCR, one row per CDR3 protein. The sample shows 350,000 or so distinct CDR3 sequences, about 12% of them seen only once. These sequences were also reported in another study, on yellow fever vaccine responses in identical twins.

Sequenced input: CD8+ T cells sorted from blood. These receptors originate from a woman in her late teens or twenties in good health.

The sample holds a few counts of this clonotype. The chain recombines TRBV9 with TRBJ2-5, with 7 nucleotides matching TRBD2. Germline-derived CDR1 and CDR2 are SGDLS and YYNGEE. The V and J ends lost 3 bases and 4 bases, in that order; junction bases with no gene match: 3. CDR3 size: 13 residues. CDR3 protein: CASSGTSLETQYF. In DNA form, the CDR3 reads TGTGCCAGCAGCGGGACTAGTCTAGAGACCCAGTACTTC. Full variable domain (rest looked up from reference TRBV9 and TRBJ2-5): DSGVTQTPKHLITATGQRVTLRCSPRSGDLSVYWYQQSLDQGLQFLIQYYNGEERAKGNILERFSAQQFPDLHSELNLSSLELGDSALYFCASSGTSLETQYFGPGTRLLVL.

This rearrangement joins TRBV28 to TRBJ2-7; 8 bases fit TRBD2. The V and J ends lost 2 bases and 5 bases, in that order; junction bases with no gene match: 5. This CDR3 region has 14 residues. Germline CDR1 and CDR2: MDHEN and SYDVKM. The CDR3 region has the DNA TGTGCCAGCAGTTTAACGGGAGGGTTTGACGAGCAGTACTTC. It encodes CASSLTGGFDEQYF.

This clonotype appeared a few times. The V gene is TRBV20-1, the J gene TRBJ2-3; 16 bases match TRBD2. Germline loops: CDR1 DFQATT, CDR2 SNEGSKA (reference sequence). The CDR3 has 18 amino acids. Trimming removed 2 bases from V and 2 bases from J; junction bases left unmatched: 7. For the CDR3, the DNA is TGCAGTGCTAGACCCCCGGGACTAGCGGGGGGGAACACAGATACGCAGTATTTT. Amino acid sequence: CSARPPGLAGGNTDTQYF.

V gene TRBV2 combines with J gene TRBJ1-1; weak D call: TRBD1 (5 bases). V was trimmed by 6 bases and J by 7 bases, leaving 15 bases between them. Germline assignment: CDR1 SNHLY and CDR2 FYNNEI. The CDR3 runs 13 residues. The CDR3 nucleotides read TGTGCCAGCAGCTTGGGGGGGTCAAATGAAGCTTTCTTT. Translated, it gives CASSLGGSNEAFF.

The gene calls are TRBV28 and TRBJ2-5; D is possibly TRBD1 (5 bases). Trimming shortened V by 5 bases and J by 2 bases, and 12 bases separated the two germline ends. The CDR3 covers 14 residues. CDR1 and CDR2 from the germline V gene are MDHEN and SYDVKM. The DNA of the CDR3 is TGTGCCAGCAGTGCCCGACAGAGACAAGAGACCCAGTACTTC. The encoded protein is CASSARQRQETQYF.

This chain connects TRBV11-2 to TRBJ2-5; D ambiguous. Germline V CDR1 and CDR2: SGHAT, FQNNGV. The CDR3 length is 18 residues. The germline V and J ends were trimmed by 0 bases and 0 bases, with 17 bases remaining between them. The CDR3 nucleotides read TGTGCCAGCAGCTTAGATCGGGCGTTGGCGTCCTACCAAGAGACCCAGTACTTC. It specifies CASSLDRALASYQETQYF. Based on the CDR3 plus reference TRBV11-2 and TRBJ2-5, the full variable domain is EAGVAQSPRYKIIEKRQSVAFWCNPISGHATLYWYQQILGQGPKLLIQFQNNGVVDDSQLPKDRFSAERLKGVDSTLKIQPAKLEDSAVYLCASSLDRALASYQETQYFGPGTRLLVL.

This clonotype was detected a few times. This rearrangement joins TRBV2 to TRBJ1-6, with TRBD1 as a possible D gene (6 bases). The germline CDR1 and CDR2 sequences are SNHLY and FYNNEI. This CDR3 comprises 13 residues. The V end was cut by 7 bases, the J end by 7 bases, with 11 bases between. The CDR3 spells CASIRTENSPLHF. CDR3 in DNA: TGTGCCAGCATACGGACAGAGAATTCACCCCTCCACTTT.

The genes are TRBV27 and TRBJ2-2; D may match TRBD1 or TRBD2 (6 bases each). Trimming took off 3 bases at V and 5 bases at J, with 19 bases between the two ends. Germline assignment: CDR1 MNHEY and CDR2 SMNVEV (reference sequence). CDR3 size: 17 residues. The CDR3 reads CASSFPPGASRTGELFF. The DNA for the CDR3 is TGTGCCAGCAGTTTTCCACCGGGGGCGTCCCGGACCGGGGAGCTGTTTTTT.

Here the CDR3 reads CASSSEGEAYNEQFF. The CDR3 DNA follows: TGTGCCAGCAGCTCCGAGGGGGAAGCTTACAATGAGCAGTTCTTC. V is TRBV13 and J is TRBJ2-1, with a weak D call TRBD1 (6 bases). The CDR3 has 15 amino acids. Per germline, CDR1 PRHDT and CDR2 FYEKMQ (reference sequence). V was cut by 4 bases and J by 4 bases, with 14 bases left in between.

Regarding this clonotype: A read error may account for a junction end that differs from germline. The chain combines TRBV29-1 with TRBJ2-7; D perhaps matches TRBD2 (6 bases). This CDR3 comprises 13 residues. Germline values: CDR1 SQVTM, CDR2 ANQGSEA. The CDR3 nucleotides are TGCAGCGTTCAGCGGGCCAACTCCTACGAGTTGTTCTTC. Amino acid sequence: CSVQRANSYELFF.

The chain joins TRBV3-1 to TRBJ2-3; either TRBD1 or TRBD2 may supply D (5 bases each). The CDR3 is made up of 17 amino acids. V lost 0 bases and J lost 1, with 14 bases in between. Germline CDR1 and CDR2: LGHDT and YNNKEL (reference sequence). CDR3 amino acids: CASSQDWDGGGTDTQYF. Written as DNA, the CDR3 is TGTGCCAGCAGCCAAGATTGGGATGGGGGAGGCACAGATACGCAGTATTTT.

The chain employs TRBV7-2 and TRBJ2-7; a weak D match, TRBD1 (6 bases). Deletions cut 1 base from V and 0 bases from J, with 13 bases between. There are 16 residues in the CDR3. Germline values: CDR1 SGHTA, CDR2 FQGNSA. The CDR3 sequence: CASSLGGLGYSYEQYF. Written as DNA, the CDR3 is TGTGCCAGCAGCTTAGGGGGGCTGGGGTACTCCTACGAGCAGTACTTC. Filled out from reference TRBV7-2 and TRBJ2-7, the complete variable domain reads GAGVSQSPSNKVTEKGKDVELRCDPISGHTALYWYRQSLGQGLEFLIYFQGNSAPDKSGLPSDRFSAERTGGSVSTLTIQRTQQEDSAVYLCASSLGGLGYSYEQYFGPGTRLTVT.

This clonotype was seen at least ten times. Here the CDR3 reads CASSLGGVTEAFF. DNA for the CDR3: TGCGCCAGCAGCTTGGGTGGGGTTACTGAAGCTTTCTTT. V is TRBV5-1 and J is TRBJ1-1; D unclear. Trimming removed 0 bases from V and 5 bases from J, with 8 bases in between. Germline lookup yields CDR1 SGHRS and CDR2 YFSETQ. The CDR3 length is 13 residues.

Many counts were recorded for this clonotype. This rearrangement joins TRBV25-1 to TRBJ2-7; unclear D gene. Germline values: CDR1 MGHDK, CDR2 SYGVNS. Deletions cut 6 bases from V and 2 bases from J, with 5 bases between. The CDR3 is 11 amino acids. The CDR3 loop is CASRVAYEQYF. The CDR3, as DNA: TGTGCCAGCAGGGTTGCCTACGAGCAGTACTTC.

This chain links TRBV10-3 with TRBJ2-1; 7 bases agree with TRBD1. The CDR3 length is 17 residues. V trimming: 3 bases; J trimming: 3 bases; junction bases outside the gene matches: 11. Germline CDR1 reads ENHRY; CDR2 reads SYGVKD. CDR3 amino acids: CAISETGEIGNYNEQFF. The CDR3 nucleotides are TGTGCCATCAGTGAAACAGGGGAGATCGGGAACTACAATGAGCAGTTCTTC.

This sequence joins TRBV2 and TRBJ2-3; TRBD2 matches at 12 bases. V lost 4 bases to trimming and J lost 4 bases; unmatched junction nucleotides: 9. Germline V gives CDR1 SNHLY, CDR2 FYNNEI. The CDR3 runs 17 residues. The CDR3 coding sequence is TGTGCCAGCAGTGCCCTGACTAGCGGGAGCAGTGCAGATACGCAGTATTTT. This sequence encodes CASSALTSGSSADTQYF.

The chain links TRBV13 to TRBJ1-1, with 10 bases fitting TRBD1. The CDR3 consists of 14 residues. Germline assignment: CDR1 PRHDT and CDR2 FYEKMQ (reference sequence). V trimming: 5 bases; J trimming: 8 bases; junction bases outside the gene matches: 8. The DNA for the CDR3 is TGTGCCAGCAGCGCCGAGACAGGGGGCGGCGAAGCTTTCTTT. Translation: CASSAETGGGEAFF.

This clonotype occurred many times. V usage is TRBV29-1 and J usage is TRBJ2-5, with D tentatively TRBD2 (5 bases). The V gene lost 6 bases and the J gene lost 2 bases, with 10 bases spanning the gap. Germline lookup yields CDR1 SQVTM and CDR2 ANQGSEA. The CDR3 totals 12 residues. CDR3 amino acids: CSVDRTQETQYF. The CDR3 DNA is TGCAGCGTAGATAGGACTCAAGAGACCCAGTACTTC. Complete variable domain (other parts from reference TRBV29-1 and TRBJ2-5): SAVISQKPSRDICQRGTSLTIQCQVDSQVTMMFWYRQQPGQSLTLIATANQGSEATYESGFVIDKFPISRPNLTFSTLTVSNMSPEDSSIYLCSVDRTQETQYFGPGTRLLVL.

This clonotype was seen a handful of times. The rearrangement uses TRBV4-1 and TRBJ2-7; 10 bases map to TRBD1. CDR3 length equals 16 residues. Per the germline V gene, CDR1 is MGHRA and CDR2 is YSYEKL. The V and J ends lost 1 base and 2 bases, in that order; junction bases with no gene match: 5. CDR3 protein: CASSQAGQGPTYEQYF. CDR3 sequence (DNA): TGCGCCAGCAGCCAAGCGGGACAGGGGCCAACCTACGAGCAGTACTTC.

This clonotype was observed a handful of times. The gene calls are TRBV7-8 and TRBJ2-7; D possibly corresponds to TRBD2 (7 bases). Trimming cost V 3 bases and J 2 bases, with 14 bases left between them. The CDR3 contains 15 residues. The germline CDR1 and CDR2 sequences are SGHVS and FQNEAQ. The CDR3: CASSLGGAATYEQYV. CDR3 coding DNA: TGTGCCAGCAGCTTGGGGGGGGCCGCCACCTACGAGCAGTACGTC.

The chain is built from TRBV28 and TRBJ2-3, with 7 bases aligning to TRBD2. Germline CDR1 reads MDHEN; CDR2 reads SYDVKM. V lost 3 bases to trimming and J lost 2 bases; unmatched junction nucleotides: 5. CDR3 length: 15 residues. CDR3 sequence (DNA): TGTGCCAGCAGTTTTAGGGCGGGAGCCACAGATACGCAGTATTTT. Translation gives CASSFRAGATDTQYF.

This clonotype turned up a few times. This chain links TRBV28 with TRBJ2-3; 7 bases map to TRBD1. The V gene end was trimmed by 6 bases and the J gene end by 0 bases; junction bases not matched to a gene: 6. The germline gives CDR1 MDHEN, CDR2 SYDVKM. CDR3 length: 15 amino acids. As DNA, the CDR3 is TGTGCCAGCAGGCAAGGGACAGACAGCACAGATACGCAGTATTTT. The encoded protein is CASRQGTDSTDTQYF.